The 21 T cell receptor beta chains presented below share a single source sample, sequenced in a study of cytomegalovirus exposure and HLA in healthy donors. The PCR made use of 60 Vbeta and 13 Jbeta primers. Repertoires were generated with immunoSEQ multiplex PCR, while TCRdb's copy carries only in-frame clones and drops some. In the table there are around 90,000 clones, approximately 83% of which are singletons. Sequenced material: PBMCs. All receptors come from a man in his fifties in good health and CMV-seronegative.

This sequence joins TRBV6-6 and TRBJ1-5; TRBD1 might be the D (6 bases). Germline CDR1 MNHNY, CDR2 SVGAGI (reference sequence). CDR3 size: 14 residues. V lost 4 bases, J lost 7 bases, and 14 bases lay in between. CDR3 region: CASSFSGEEQPQHF. As DNA, the CDR3 is TGTGCCAGCAGTTTTTCAGGGGAAGAGCAGCCCCAGCATTTT.

This clone was observed a few times. The chain joins TRBV7-6 to TRBJ2-5, with 11 positions matching TRBD1. Trimming removed 5 bases from V and 4 bases from J; junction bases left unmatched: 3. This CDR3 has 14 amino acids. CDR1 is SGHVS and CDR2 is FNYEAQ in the germline V gene. CDR3 amino acids: CASSAGQGAETQYF. CDR3 bases: TGTGCCAGCAGCGCCGGACAGGGGGCAGAGACCCAGTACTTC.

The chain joins TRBV5-6 to TRBJ1-3; a possible D gene is TRBD1 (5 bases). The V gene lost 5 bases and the J gene lost 0 bases, with 15 bases spanning the gap. Germline-derived CDR1 and CDR2 are SGHDT and YYEEEE. CDR3 length: 16 residues. The chain's CDR3 is CASSYDSPLSGNTIYF. For the CDR3, the DNA is TGTGCCAGCAGTTACGACAGTCCCCTCTCTGGAAACACCATATATTTT.

The chain joins TRBV5-1 to TRBJ2-2; D possibly corresponds to TRBD2 (5 bases). The V end lost 3 bases, the J end lost 3 bases, and 9 bases lay between the germline ends. From germline, CDR1 is SGHRS and CDR2 YFSETQ. The length of the CDR3 is 14 residues. The CDR3 is CASSSDGDTGELFF. CDR3 bases: TGCGCCAGCAGCTCCGACGGGGACACCGGGGAGCTGTTTTTT. The full variable domain, in which reference TRBV5-1 and TRBJ2-2 provide the parts outside the CDR3, is KAGVTQTPRYLIKTRGQQVTLSCSPISGHRSVSWYQQTPGQGLQFLFEYFSETQRNKGNFPGRFSGRQFSNSRSEMNVSTLELGDSALYLCASSSDGDTGELFFGEGSRLTVL.

Only a few counts were recorded for this clone. J is TRBJ2-7 and V is TRBV7-9; 7 nucleotides align to TRBD1. The CDR3 consists of 16 residues. The V gene end was trimmed by 3 bases and the J gene end by 5 bases; junction bases not matched to a gene: 13. Germline CDR1 and CDR2: SEHNR and FQNEAQ (reference sequence). The CDR3 DNA reads TGTGCCAGCAGCTTTTTAAAAACAGGGGACAGCAACGAGCAGTACTTC. Its translation: CASSFLKTGDSNEQYF.

This chain joins TRBV7-6 and TRBJ2-2, with 7 bases matching TRBD1. With 5 bases clipped from V and 3 bases from J, the junction kept 3 bases outside the gene matches. The length of the CDR3 is 14 residues. The germline V gene has CDR1 SGHVS and CDR2 FNYEAQ. The CDR3 sequence: CASSVDRDTGELFF. In DNA form, the CDR3 reads TGTGCCAGCAGCGTAGACAGGGACACCGGGGAGCTGTTTTTT.

This clone was observed a few times. This sequence joins TRBV2 and TRBJ1-4, with D possibly being TRBD1 (6 bases). The CDR3 has 12 amino acids. The germline V gene has CDR1 SNHLY and CDR2 FYNNEI. The germline V and J ends were trimmed by 6 bases and 11 bases, with 13 bases remaining between them. The CDR3 DNA follows: TGTGCCAGCAGGGACAGATCGGAGAAACTGTTTTTT. As protein: CASRDRSEKLFF.

The chain carries TRBV5-1 and TRBJ2-6; 9 positions match TRBD1. Germline lookup yields CDR1 SGHRS and CDR2 YFSETQ. V shed 0 bases and J 4 bases; nucleotides not matched to a gene: 5. The CDR3 loop spans 17 amino acids. CDR3 residues: CASSLEQGAQGANVLTF. The CDR3 region has the DNA TGCGCCAGCAGCTTGGAACAGGGGGCGCAAGGGGCCAACGTCCTGACTTTC. The whole variable domain, remainder taken from reference TRBV5-1 and TRBJ2-6, is KAGVTQTPRYLIKTRGQQVTLSCSPISGHRSVSWYQQTPGQGLQFLFEYFSETQRNKGNFPGRFSGRQFSNSRSEMNVSTLELGDSALYLCASSLEQGAQGANVLTFGAGSRLTVL.

J is TRBJ1-2 and V is TRBV5-4, with 9 bases identical to TRBD1. In germline, CDR1 is SGHNT, CDR2 YYREEE (reference sequence). Trimming cost V 3 bases and J 7 bases; bases outside gene matches: 7. This CDR3 contains 14 residues. The CDR3 nucleotides read TGTGCCAGCAGCTCACCGGGACAGGGATCTGGCTACACCTTC. It is translated as CASSSPGQGSGYTF.

This sequence joins TRBV28 and TRBJ2-7; D gene uncertain. CDR1 MDHEN and CDR2 SYDVKM come from the germline V gene. V lost 5 bases and J lost 5, with 16 bases in between. The CDR3 consists of 14 residues. This CDR3 is CASSPGSSVHEQYF. CDR3 bases: TGTGCCAGCAGTCCCGGGTCCTCCGTCCACGAGCAGTACTTC.

The J gene is TRBJ2-7, the V gene TRBV27; D is possibly TRBD1 (5 bases). Germline lookup yields CDR1 MNHEY and CDR2 SMNVEV (reference sequence). Trimming shortened V by 3 bases and J by 1 base, and 7 bases separated the two germline ends. The CDR3 runs to 13 residues. CDR3: CASSLGPSYEQYF. CDR3 coding DNA: TGTGCCAGCAGTTTGGGGCCTTCCTACGAGCAGTACTTC.

V and J are TRBV9 and TRBJ2-7, with a weak D call TRBD2 (5 bases). The germline V and J ends were trimmed by 5 bases and 6 bases, with 15 bases remaining between them. CDR3 length equals 13 residues. The germline gives CDR1 SGDLS, CDR2 YYNGEE. Here the CDR3 DNA reads TGTGCCAGCAGTCCTAGCTCCCCCGGCGAGCAGTACTTC. The encoded protein is CASSPSSPGEQYF.

This chain connects TRBV29-1 to TRBJ2-5; a weak D match, TRBD2 (6 bases). The germline V and J ends were trimmed by 7 bases and 5 bases, with 11 bases remaining between them. The CDR3 has 11 amino acids. From germline, CDR1 is SQVTM and CDR2 ANQGSEA. The chain's CDR3 is CSAGVTETQYF. The CDR3 nucleotides read TGCAGCGCGGGGGTTACGGAGACCCAGTACTTC.

Worth noting for this clone: Other DNA variants within this sample encode the same CDR3. The chain employs TRBV11-2 and TRBJ1-5, with D maybe TRBD1 (6 bases). Germline V lookup: CDR1 SGHAT, CDR2 FQNNGV. The CDR3 contains 14 residues. V was shortened by 6 bases and J by 3 bases, with 12 bases between the two germline ends. The CDR3 DNA sequence: TGTGCCAGCAGTCCCGGACAGTTCAATCAGCCCCAGCATTTT. The encoded protein is CASSPGQFNQPQHF.

The sample holds many counts of this clone. The V and J genes are TRBV10-3 and TRBJ2-7; D is ambiguous. CDR1 and CDR2 from the germline V gene are ENHRY and SYGVKD. This CDR3 spans 12 amino acids. The V and J ends lost 10 bases and 5 bases respectively, with 15 bases between them. The DNA of the CDR3 is TGTGCCACCGCCGGCGGATTCAACGAGCAGTACTTC. Translation: CATAGGFNEQYF.

For the CDR3, the DNA is TGTGCCAGCAGCTGGGGGACTAGCGGAGAAGTGAGGGAGACCCAGTACTTC. It is translated as CASSWGTSGEVRETQYF. The chain uses TRBV5-4 and TRBJ2-5; the match to TRBD2 covers 11 bases. Losses at the gene ends were 3 bases for V and 5 bases for J; bases not matched to a gene: 12. The CDR3 sequence is 17 residues long. Germline lookup yields CDR1 SGHNT and CDR2 YYREEE (reference sequence).

The rearrangement links TRBV7-2 to TRBJ2-2; D may be TRBD1 (5 bases). Trimming removed 5 bases at V and 5 bases at J, with 12 bases between. The CDR3 spans 14 residues. From germline, CDR1 is SGHTA and CDR2 FQGNSA. The CDR3 DNA sequence: TGTGCCAGCAGCAGGGGTATCGGTACCGGGGAGCTGTTTTTT. It specifies CASSRGIGTGELFF.

This clone came up once. The chain has TRBV7-9 and TRBJ2-4, with D possibly being TRBD2 (7 bases). Germline V gene lookup returns CDR1 SEHNR and CDR2 FQNEAQ (reference sequence). The germline V and J ends were trimmed by 1 base and 7 bases, with 11 bases remaining between them. This CDR3 is 14 amino acids long. CDR3 DNA: TGTGCCAGCAGCTTAGAAGGGGGGGCGAACATTCAGTACTTC. This encodes CASSLEGGANIQYF.

The chain carries TRBV2 and TRBJ2-5, with TRBD2 matching 8 bases. The CDR3 runs 16 residues. The J segment lost 5 bases and the V segment lost 8 bases, leaving 16 bases of the junction unmatched. The germline gives CDR1 SNHLY, CDR2 FYNNEI. CDR3 sequence: CASQWREVGSRETQYF. The CDR3 DNA reads TGTGCCAGCCAGTGGCGGGAGGTCGGTAGTCGCGAGACCCAGTACTTC.

Comment on this clone: Other DNA sequences in this specimen translate into the identical CDR3. The rearrangement links TRBV28 to TRBJ2-4; 7 bases line up with TRBD1. The length of the CDR3 is 15 residues. CDR1 is MDHEN, CDR2 SYDVKM, per germline. After removal of 10 bases from V and 1 base from J, the junction contained 10 bases not matched to a gene. The CDR3 loop is CATKGADGAKNIQYF. The CDR3 nucleotides are TGTGCCACCAAGGGGGCAGACGGTGCCAAAAACATTCAGTACTTC.

The rearrangement joins TRBV7-2 to TRBJ1-4; possibly TRBD1 for D (5 bases). CDR3 length: 16 amino acids. The V gene's germline CDR1 is SGHTA and CDR2 FQGNSA. V lost 5 bases to trimming and J lost 0 bases, with 13 bases between them. The CDR3 reads CASSPLGPATNEKLFF. CDR3 in DNA: TGTGCCAGCAGCCCCCTGGGGCCAGCAACTAATGAAAAACTGTTTTTT.